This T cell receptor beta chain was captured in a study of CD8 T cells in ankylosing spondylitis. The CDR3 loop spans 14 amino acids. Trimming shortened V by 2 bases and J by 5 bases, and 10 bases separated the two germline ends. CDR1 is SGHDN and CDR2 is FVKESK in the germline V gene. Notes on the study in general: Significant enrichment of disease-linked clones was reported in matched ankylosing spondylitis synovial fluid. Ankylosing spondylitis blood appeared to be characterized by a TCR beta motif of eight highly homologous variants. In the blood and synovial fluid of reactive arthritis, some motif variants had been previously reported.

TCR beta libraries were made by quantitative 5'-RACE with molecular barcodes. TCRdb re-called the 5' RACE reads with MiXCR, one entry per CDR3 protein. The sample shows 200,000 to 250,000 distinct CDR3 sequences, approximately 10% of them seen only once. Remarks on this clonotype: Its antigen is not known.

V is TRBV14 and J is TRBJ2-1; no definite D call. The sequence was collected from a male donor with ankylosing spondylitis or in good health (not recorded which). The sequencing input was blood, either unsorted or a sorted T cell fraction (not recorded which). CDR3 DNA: TGTGCCAGCAGCCAAATGTCAGGCAACAATGAGCAGTTCTTC. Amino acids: CASSQMSGNNEQFF.